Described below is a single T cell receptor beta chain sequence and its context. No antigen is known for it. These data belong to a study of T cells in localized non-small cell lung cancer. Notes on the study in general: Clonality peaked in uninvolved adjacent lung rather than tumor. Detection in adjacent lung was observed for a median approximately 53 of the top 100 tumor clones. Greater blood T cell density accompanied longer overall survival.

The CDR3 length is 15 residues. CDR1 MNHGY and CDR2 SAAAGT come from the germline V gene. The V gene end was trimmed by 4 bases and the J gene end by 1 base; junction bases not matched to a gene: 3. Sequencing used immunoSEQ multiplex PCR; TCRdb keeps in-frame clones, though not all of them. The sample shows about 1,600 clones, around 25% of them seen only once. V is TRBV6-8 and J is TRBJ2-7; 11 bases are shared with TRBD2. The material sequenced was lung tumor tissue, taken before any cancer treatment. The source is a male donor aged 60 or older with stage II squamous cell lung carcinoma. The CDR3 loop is CASSLTSGDSYEQYF. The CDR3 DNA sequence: TGTGCCAGCAGTTTGACTAGCGGGGATTCCTACGAGCAGTACTTC.